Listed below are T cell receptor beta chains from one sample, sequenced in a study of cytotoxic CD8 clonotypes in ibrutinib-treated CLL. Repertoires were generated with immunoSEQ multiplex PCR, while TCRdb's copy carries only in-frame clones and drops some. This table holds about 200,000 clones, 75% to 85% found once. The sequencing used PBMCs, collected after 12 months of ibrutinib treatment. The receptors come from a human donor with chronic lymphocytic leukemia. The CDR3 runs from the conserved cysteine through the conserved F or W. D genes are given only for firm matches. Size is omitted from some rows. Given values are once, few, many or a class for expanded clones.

TGTGCCAGCCGCGACAGGGAGGTCTCCTACGAGCAGTACTTC	CASRDREVSYEQYF	TRBV11-2	NA	TRBJ2-7	once
TGCAGCGTGGGGGAGACCCTAGCGTCTCGCAAGAGGGAGCAGTTCTTC	CSVGETLASRKREQFF	TRBV29-1	NA	TRBJ2-1	NA
TGTGCCAGCAGCTTAGCCAGGGGGAGAGATACTGAAGCTTTCTTT	CASSLARGRDTEAFF	TRBV7-9	TRBD1	TRBJ1-1	NA
TGCGCCAGCAGCCGCTCCGGGACAGGGGTCTCACCCCTCCACTTT	CASSRSGTGVSPLHF	TRBV4-1	TRBD1	TRBJ1-6	NA
TGCGCCAGCAGCCCTGGACTAGCAGCCTACGAGCAGTACTTC	CASSPGLAAYEQYF	TRBV5-1	TRBD2	TRBJ2-7	NA
TGTGCCAGCAGCCCGACATCTACAACTAGTTCACCCCTCCACTTT	CASSPTSTTSSPLHF	TRBV6-6	NA	TRBJ1-6	NA
TGTGCCAGCAGATTACGGCCTCATCCTAGCAATGAGCAGTTCTTC	CASRLRPHPSNEQFF	TRBV27	NA	TRBJ2-1	NA
TGTGCCAGCATCAATTCACCCCTCCACTTT	CASINSPLHF	TRBV6-1	NA	TRBJ1-6	once
TGTGCCAGCAGTGGAAGGGTCAATAGCAATCAGCCCCAGCATTTT	CASSGRVNSNQPQHF	TRBV2	NA	TRBJ1-5	NA
TGCACCAGCAGCCAAATCAGACTAGCGGGGGCCTACGAGCAGTACTTC	CTSSQIRLAGAYEQYF	TRBV1	NA	TRBJ2-7	NA
TGTGCCAGCAGTGAAGCGCTAGGGGGCCCTCCCGACGAGCAGTACTTC	CASSEALGGPPDEQYF	TRBV6-1	TRBD1	TRBJ2-7	NA
TGTGCCAGCGGCCGGGGGGGACAGGGCACAGATACGCAGTATTTT	CASGRGGQGTDTQYF	TRBV28	NA	TRBJ2-3	few
TGTGCCAGCAGCTCCTCTAGACTAGCGCGGTACAATGAGCAGTTCTTC	CASSSSRLARYNEQFF	TRBV7-8	TRBD2	TRBJ2-1	NA
TGTGCCAGCAGTTCTTCCGGGACAGGGGGAGGGTACGAGCAGTACTTC	CASSSSGTGGGYEQYF	TRBV28	TRBD1	TRBJ2-7	NA
TGTGCCAGCAGAGCGGCGGCGCCTTCGGAAAAACTGTTTTTT	CASRAAAPSEKLFF	TRBV6-1	NA	TRBJ1-4	NA
TGTGCCAGTAGTCGGTCCGGGATCTACAATGAGCAGTTCTTC	CASSRSGIYNEQFF	TRBV19	NA	TRBJ2-1	NA
TGTGCCAGCAGCTTACAAGAGACCCAGTACTTC	CASSLQETQYF	TRBV7-8	NA	TRBJ2-5	NA
TGTGCCAGTAGTATAGATCTAATGGGGGTGGACCGTTCGGCTTTCTTT	CASSIDLMGVDRSAFF	TRBV19	NA	TRBJ1-1	NA
TGTGCCAGCAGTTTATTTCAGGGGAGGCAGCCCCAGCATTTT	CASSLFQGRQPQHF	TRBV28	NA	TRBJ1-5	NA
TGTGCCAGCAGTTACCCCGGCGGGATGAGGAATGAGCAGTTCTTC	CASSYPGGMRNEQFF	TRBV28	NA	TRBJ2-1	NA
TGTGCTAGCAGCTTAAGTAGGGGGAACAATGAGCAGTTCTTC	CASSLSRGNNEQFF	TRBV7-7	NA	TRBJ2-1	NA
TGCGCCAGCAGTCAATCGAGCCGGGACAGATTCTACAATGAGCAGTTCTTC	CASSQSSRDRFYNEQFF	TRBV23-1	TRBD1	TRBJ2-1	NA
TGTGCCAGCAGCTTGGGGGTCAATGCGTGGTACGAGCAGTACTTC	CASSLGVNAWYEQYF	TRBV7-8	NA	TRBJ2-7	NA
TGCGCCAGCAGCCAAGTCCTCCAGGGTTTAGTACGTCAATCCTACGAGCAGTACTTC	CASSQVLQGLVRQSYEQYF	TRBV4-1	NA	TRBJ2-7	NA
TGTGCCAGCAGTTTACCAGCCACCTACGAGCAGTACTTC	CASSLPATYEQYF	TRBV28	NA	TRBJ2-7	NA
TGTGCCAGCAGTAAACAGGGGGGGGATCAGCCCCAGCATTTT	CASSKQGGDQPQHF	TRBV4-2	TRBD1	TRBJ1-5	once
TGTGCCAGCATGGGGCGGCAAATCTATGGCTACACCTTC	CASMGRQIYGYTF	TRBV25-1	NA	TRBJ1-2	NA
TGCGCCAGCAGTGGAATCGACAGGACCTCCTACAATGAGCAGTTCTTC	CASSGIDRTSYNEQFF	TRBV10-2	NA	TRBJ2-1	few
TGTGCCAGCTGGCAGGGGGCCGGGTTTTATGGCTACACCTTC	CASWQGAGFYGYTF	TRBV5-8	TRBD1	TRBJ1-2	NA
TGTGCCAGCAGCCATAATCCGGGACGCGATGAGCAGTTCTTC	CASSHNPGRDEQFF	TRBV11-2	NA	TRBJ2-1	NA
TGTGCCAGCAGTTACTCTAGTTGGGTAAACTATGGCTACACCTTC	CASSYSSWVNYGYTF	TRBV6-6	NA	TRBJ1-2	NA
TGTGCCAGCAGCTTGGGGCAGGGGGCTTTCTTT	CASSLGQGAFF	TRBV5-6	NA	TRBJ1-1	NA
TGTGCCAGCAGCCTACGGACAGGGGCTGATTCACCCCTCCACTTT	CASSLRTGADSPLHF	TRBV4-2	TRBD1	TRBJ1-6	few
TGTGCCAGCAGAAGGACAGGGGGTATCGATGAGCAGTTCTTC	CASRRTGGIDEQFF	TRBV2	TRBD1	TRBJ2-1	NA
TGTGCCAGCAGCGTAGGGACTAGCGGTTTCTACAATGAGCAGTTCTTC	CASSVGTSGFYNEQFF	TRBV7-3	TRBD2	TRBJ2-1	NA
TGTGCCAGCAGTTTATTAGCGGGGGCGGTTGACTATGGCTACACCTTC	CASSLLAGAVDYGYTF	TRBV27	NA	TRBJ1-2	NA
TGTGCCAGCAGTTCGGGACTAGCGGGAGTCTACGAGCAGTACTTC	CASSSGLAGVYEQYF	TRBV27	TRBD2	TRBJ2-7	NA
TGTGCCAGCAGCTTTTCCCAGGGGGCAGATACGCAGTATTTT	CASSFSQGADTQYF	TRBV5-4	TRBD1	TRBJ2-3	NA
TGTGCCAGCAGCTTAGGCGGAGGGACAGCAGACAATGAGCAGTTCTTC	CASSLGGGTADNEQFF	TRBV13	NA	TRBJ2-1	NA
TGTGCCAGCAAGGAGACACAAGAGACCCAGTACTTC	CASKETQETQYF	TRBV7-9	NA	TRBJ2-5	NA
TGTGCCAGCAGTAATTCAGGGAGCAATCAGCCCCAGCATTTT	CASSNSGSNQPQHF	TRBV6-1	NA	TRBJ1-5	NA
TGTGCCAGCAGTCCACCGGGACTGACCTACGAGCAGTACTTC	CASSPPGLTYEQYF	TRBV28	NA	TRBJ2-7	NA
TGTGCCAGCAGTGAGCCTAGCGGGATCACCGGGGAGCTGTTTTTT	CASSEPSGITGELFF	TRBV2	TRBD2	TRBJ2-2	once
TGCGCCAGCAGCTTGGTCCTAGCGGGGGGCACAGATACGCAGTATTTT	CASSLVLAGGTDTQYF	TRBV5-1	TRBD2	TRBJ2-3	NA
TGTGCCAGCAGCTTATTTCGGTGGGCCGACAAAAACATTCAGTACTTC	CASSLFRWADKNIQYF	TRBV7-8	NA	TRBJ2-4	NA
TGTGCCAGCACCCCTGAGACAGGGATTGGCTACACCTTC	CASTPETGIGYTF	TRBV6-5	TRBD1	TRBJ1-2	NA
TGTGCCAGCAGCCCGCGCGTCCGTGATAGCGAGCAGTACTTC	CASSPRVRDSEQYF	TRBV11-2	NA	TRBJ2-7	NA
TGTGCCAGCAGTTTACCTTTAAGGTCCGAGCAGTACTTC	CASSLPLRSEQYF	TRBV28	NA	TRBJ2-7	NA
TGCGCCAGCAGCCCCGAAGGCGGGGCCACGAACACCGGGGAGCTGTTTTTT	CASSPEGGATNTGELFF	TRBV4-1	NA	TRBJ2-2	NA
TGTGCCAGCAGTTCCGACAGGCTTTTCTACGAGCAGTACTTC	CASSSDRLFYEQYF	TRBV2	NA	TRBJ2-7	NA
TGTGCCAGCAGTTCCCCCTTTGGGGTGGCGGAGCAGCCCCAGCATTTT	CASSSPFGVAEQPQHF	TRBV28	NA	TRBJ1-5	NA
TGTGCCAGCAGCGAGTTCTACGAGCAGTACTTC	CASSEFYEQYF	TRBV7-2	NA	TRBJ2-7	once
TGTGCCAGCAGCCTGAGGGGACTAGCGGGAGGCTGGGCCTACGAGCAGTACTTC	CASSLRGLAGGWAYEQYF	TRBV5-8	TRBD2	TRBJ2-7	NA
TGTGCCAGTAGTATGATGGGGTGGTATGGCAATCAGCCCCAGCATTTT	CASSMMGWYGNQPQHF	TRBV19	NA	TRBJ1-5	NA